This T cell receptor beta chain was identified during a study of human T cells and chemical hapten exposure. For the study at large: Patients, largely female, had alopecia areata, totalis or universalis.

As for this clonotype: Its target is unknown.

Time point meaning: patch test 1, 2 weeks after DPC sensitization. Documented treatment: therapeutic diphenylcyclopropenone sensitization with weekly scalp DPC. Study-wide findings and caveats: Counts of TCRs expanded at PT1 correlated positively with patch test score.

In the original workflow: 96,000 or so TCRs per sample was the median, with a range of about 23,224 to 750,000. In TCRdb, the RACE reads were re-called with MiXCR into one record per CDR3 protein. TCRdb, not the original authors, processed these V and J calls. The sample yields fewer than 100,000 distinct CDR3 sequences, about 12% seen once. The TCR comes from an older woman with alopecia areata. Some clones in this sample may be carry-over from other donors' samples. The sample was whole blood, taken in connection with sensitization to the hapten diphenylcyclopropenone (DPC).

The CDR3 loop reads CASSLAGTQETQYF. In DNA form, the CDR3 reads TGTGCCAGCAGCCTAGCGGGGACCCAAGAGACCCAGTACTTC. The rearrangement uses TRBV11-2 and TRBJ2-5; 9 bases are a match to TRBD2. V dropped 5 bases and J dropped 1; count of bases not matched to a gene: 2. This CDR3 region has 14 residues. CDR1 and CDR2 from the germline V gene are SGHAT and FQNNGV.